These 11 T cell receptor beta chains came from one sample sequenced in a study of early T cells in non-severe SARS-CoV-2 infection. TCRdb processed the 5' RACE reads anew with MiXCR; each CDR3 protein has one entry. The sample records more than 45,000 distinct CDR3 sequences, roughly an eighth being singletons. The sample taken for sequencing was whole blood. The receptors were gathered from an adult who was a healthcare worker with PCR-confirmed SARS-CoV-2 infection or an uninfected control (not recorded which).

This chain joins TRBV2 and TRBJ2-5; tentatively, D is TRBD2 (6 bases). CDR1 is SNHLY and CDR2 is FYNNEI in the germline V gene. The CDR3 contains 14 residues. Trimming removed 1 base at V and 7 bases at J, with 13 bases between. CDR3 coding DNA: TGTGCCAGCAGTGAAGGGGAGCCCGGGGGGACCCAGTACTTC. Residues: CASSEGEPGGTQYF.

This clonotype was counted a few times. The CDR3 spells CSARGLVVRTDTQYF. CDR3 bases: TGCAGTGCTAGGGGACTAGTAGTTCGCACAGATACGCAGTATTTT. The V gene is TRBV20-1, the J gene TRBJ2-3; 8 positions match TRBD2. The CDR3 has 15 residues. Per germline, CDR1 DFQATT and CDR2 SNEGSKA (reference sequence). The V and J ends lost 3 bases and 1 base, in that order; junction bases with no gene match: 6.

CDR3 protein: CASSQHPGQRNEKLFF. In DNA form, the CDR3 reads TGTGCCAGCAGCCAACACCCGGGACAGCGAAATGAAAAACTGTTTTTT. The chain has TRBV3-1 and TRBJ1-4; 7 bases fit TRBD1. Germline V gene data show CDR1 as LGHDT and CDR2 as YNNKEL (reference sequence). This CDR3 has 16 amino acids. The trim removed 2 bases at V and 5 bases at J, leaving 8 bases unmatched.

The chain couples TRBV4-1 to TRBJ2-3, with 12 bases fitting TRBD2. CDR1 MGHRA and CDR2 YSYEKL come from the germline V gene. The V gene end was trimmed by 6 bases and the J gene end by 1 base; junction bases not matched to a gene: 11. The CDR3 totals 18 residues. CDR3 sequence reads: CASRQLAGGILGTDTQYF. CDR3 bases: TGCGCCAGCAGACAACTAGCGGGGGGCATTCTTGGCACAGATACGCAGTATTTT.

This clonotype has a count of ten or more. The chain joins TRBV7-3 to TRBJ2-1, with D possibly TRBD2 on 6 matching bases. The CDR3 covers 20 residues. Germline CDR1 reads SGHTA; CDR2 reads FQGTGA. The germline V and J ends were trimmed by 0 bases and 1 base, with 22 bases remaining between them. The CDR3 protein is CASSLTGSGVVRSSYNEQFF. In nucleotides, the CDR3 is TGTGCCAGCAGCTTAACGGGGTCGGGGGTTGTCCGGTCGTCCTACAATGAGCAGTTCTTC.

This clonotype was observed a few times. The rearrangement links TRBV20-1 to TRBJ1-6, with a weak D call TRBD1 (5 bases). From germline, CDR1 is DFQATT and CDR2 SNEGSKA (reference sequence). Trimming pared 3 bases from V and 5 bases from J, leaving 14 bases between. The CDR3 contains 15 residues. CDR3 in amino acids: CSASSLGHDNSPLHF. CDR3 bases: TGCAGTGCTAGTTCATTAGGACACGATAATTCACCCCTCCACTTT.

The chain carries TRBV18 and TRBJ2-5; the D is unclear. The V gene lost 3 bases and the J gene lost 0 bases, with 2 bases spanning the gap. This CDR3 spans 12 amino acids. Germline CDR1 and CDR2: KGHSH and LQKENI. The CDR3 bases are TGTGCCAGCTCACCCTACCAAGAGACCCAGTACTTC. This gives the protein CASSPYQETQYF.

This clonotype showed up many times. The chain uses TRBV20-1 and TRBJ1-1; 8 positions match TRBD1. V trimming: 6 bases; J trimming: 3 bases; junction bases outside the gene matches: 6. The length of the CDR3 is 13 residues. Looked up from germline, CDR1 is DFQATT and CDR2 is SNEGSKA (reference sequence). The CDR3 reads CSARQGKDTEAFF. The CDR3 DNA follows: TGCAGTGCCCGACAGGGGAAGGACACTGAAGCTTTCTTT.

Remarks on this clonotype: A much bigger clone sits one base away, suggesting this may be a read error. The chain is built from TRBV21-1 and TRBJ1-5. TRBV21-1 is flagged as a pseudogene. This CDR3 has 18 residues. The CDR3 sequence is CASSRSDDHYDSNQPQHF. The CDR3 DNA reads TGTGCCAGCAGCCGCTCGGACGACCATTACGATAGCAATCAGCCCCAGCATTTT.

This clonotype was observed a few times. The chain joins TRBV30 to TRBJ2-3; D could derive from TRBD1 or TRBD2 (5 bases each). The V gene lost 3 bases and the J gene lost 5 bases, with 15 bases spanning the gap. The germline CDR1 and CDR2 sequences are GTSNPN and SVGIG (reference sequence). The CDR3 has 14 amino acids. The CDR3 bases are TGTGCCTGGAGCAAGTGGGGCGCGGGAGATACGCAGTATTTT. This encodes CAWSKWGAGDTQYF.

Worth noting for this clonotype: Possible read error: a much larger clone is one base away. This chain uses TRBV28 with TRBJ1-3; D not resolved. The CDR3 totals 15 residues. Germline V lookup: CDR1 MDHEN, CDR2 SYDVKM. In nucleotides, the CDR3 is TGTGCCAGCGGTTTTTCCGCCGGGGCTGGAAACACCATATATTTT. Its translation: CASGFSAGAGNTIYF.